This record concerns one T cell receptor beta chain sequence. Its matching antigen is unknown. A read error may account for a junction end that differs from germline. This sample stems from a study of T-cell reconstitution after alpha-beta-depleted transplantation in children. Overall study findings and caveats: Expanded graft clones numbering several hundred reportedly gave rise to alpha-beta T cells about two months after transplant. T-cell counts and diversity at one year following transplant were attributed mainly to newly produced T cells.

Preparation of the TCRbeta library used unique molecular identifiers. Each CDR3 protein is one row after TCRdb ran MiXCR on the PCR reads. In the table there are more than 200,000 distinct CDR3 sequences, about 24% of which are singletons. This material consisted of PBMCs, mostly from graft donor cells, taken 360 days after TCRalphabeta/CD19-depleted stem cell transplant. The clonotype originates from a female patient between 2 and 15 years old who had a stem cell transplant for congenital amegakaryocytic thrombocytopenia, so the T cells may come from the graft donor.

CDR3 nucleotide sequence: TGTGCCAGCAGCTTTTTGGGACAGGGAAGGCACTTC. It is translated as CASSFLGQGRHF. The chain joins TRBV7-9 to TRBJ1-2; 9 nucleotides align to TRBD1. Germline values: CDR1 SEHNR, CDR2 FQNEAQ (reference sequence). CDR3 length: 12 amino acids. Drawing the rest from reference TRBV7-9 and TRBJ1-2, the complete variable domain is DTGVSQNPRHKITKRGQNVTFRCDPISEHNRLYWYRQTLGQGPEFLTYFQNEAQLEKSRLLSDRFSAERPKGSFSTLEIQRTEQGDSAMYLCASSFLGQGRHFGSGTRLTVV.